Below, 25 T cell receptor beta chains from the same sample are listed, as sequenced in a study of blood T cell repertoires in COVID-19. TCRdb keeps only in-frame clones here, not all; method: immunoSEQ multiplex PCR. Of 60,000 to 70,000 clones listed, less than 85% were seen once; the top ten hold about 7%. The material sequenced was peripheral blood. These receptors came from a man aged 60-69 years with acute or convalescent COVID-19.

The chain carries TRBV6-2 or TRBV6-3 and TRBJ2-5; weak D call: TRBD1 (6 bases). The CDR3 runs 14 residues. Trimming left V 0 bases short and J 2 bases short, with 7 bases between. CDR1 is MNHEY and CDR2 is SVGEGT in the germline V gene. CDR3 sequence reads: CASSYSRGQETQYF. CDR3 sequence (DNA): TGTGCCAGCAGTTACTCCAGGGGACAAGAGACCCAGTACTTC.

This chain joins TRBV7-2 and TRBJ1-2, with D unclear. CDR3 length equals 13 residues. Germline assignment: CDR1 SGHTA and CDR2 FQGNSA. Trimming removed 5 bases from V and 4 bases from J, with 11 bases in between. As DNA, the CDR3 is TGTGCCAGCAGCCCGGTCCCCCTCTATGGCTACACCTTC. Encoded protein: CASSPVPLYGYTF.

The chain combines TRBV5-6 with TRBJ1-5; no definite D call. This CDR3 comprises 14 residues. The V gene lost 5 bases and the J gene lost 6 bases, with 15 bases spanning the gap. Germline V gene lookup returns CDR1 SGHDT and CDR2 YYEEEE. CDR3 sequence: CASSFLRGGQPQHF. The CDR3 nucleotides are TGTGCCAGCAGTTTTTTGCGGGGAGGTCAGCCCCAGCATTTT.

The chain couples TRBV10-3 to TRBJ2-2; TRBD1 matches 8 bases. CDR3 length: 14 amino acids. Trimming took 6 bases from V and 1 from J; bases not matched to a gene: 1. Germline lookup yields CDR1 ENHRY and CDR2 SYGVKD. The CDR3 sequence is CAIRGQVNTGELFF. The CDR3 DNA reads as TGTGCCATCAGGGGACAGGTGAACACCGGGGAGCTGTTTTTT.

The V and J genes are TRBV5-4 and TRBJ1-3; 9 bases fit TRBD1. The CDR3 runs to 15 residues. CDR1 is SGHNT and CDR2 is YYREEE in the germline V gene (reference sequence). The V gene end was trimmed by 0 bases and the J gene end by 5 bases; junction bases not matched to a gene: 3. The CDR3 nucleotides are TGTGCCAGCAGCTTGGGGACAGGGGAAAGAAACACCATATATTTT. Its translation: CASSLGTGERNTIYF.

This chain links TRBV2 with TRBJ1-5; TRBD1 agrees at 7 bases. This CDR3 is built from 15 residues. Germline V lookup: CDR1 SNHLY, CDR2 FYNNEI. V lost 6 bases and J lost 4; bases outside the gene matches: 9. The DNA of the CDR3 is TGTGCCAGCAGAGACAGGGATGGGGGAAATCAGCCCCAGCATTTT. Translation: CASRDRDGGNQPQHF.

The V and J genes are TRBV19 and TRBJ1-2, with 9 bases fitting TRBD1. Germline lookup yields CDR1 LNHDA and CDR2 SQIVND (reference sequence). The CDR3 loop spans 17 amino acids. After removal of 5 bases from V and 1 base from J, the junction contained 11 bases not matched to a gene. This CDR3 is CASSDPGQGKYNYGYTF. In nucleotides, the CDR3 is TGTGCCAGTAGTGATCCGGGACAGGGCAAGTATAACTATGGCTACACCTTC. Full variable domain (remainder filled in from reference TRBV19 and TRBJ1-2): DGGITQSPKYLFRKEGQNVTLSCEQNLNHDAMYWYRQDPGQGLRLIYYSQIVNDFQKGDIAEGYSVSREKKESFPLTVTSAQKNPTAFYLCASSDPGQGKYNYGYTFGSGTRLTVV.

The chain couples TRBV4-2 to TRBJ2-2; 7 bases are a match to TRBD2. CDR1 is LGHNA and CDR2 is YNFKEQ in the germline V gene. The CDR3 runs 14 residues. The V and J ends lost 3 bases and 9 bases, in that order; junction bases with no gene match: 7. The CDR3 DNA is TGTGCCAGCAGCCATGGGACTACATCCAGGGAGCTGTTTTTT. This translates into CASSHGTTSRELFF.

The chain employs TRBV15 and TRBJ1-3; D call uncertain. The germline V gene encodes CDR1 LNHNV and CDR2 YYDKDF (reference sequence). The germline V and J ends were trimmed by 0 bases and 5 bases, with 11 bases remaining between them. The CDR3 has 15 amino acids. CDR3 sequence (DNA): TGTGCCACCAGCAGAGATCCCAGTGCCAGAAACACCATATATTTT. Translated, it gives CATSRDPSARNTIYF. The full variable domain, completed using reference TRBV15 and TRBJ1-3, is DAMVIQNPRYQVTQFGKPVTLSCSQTLNHNVMYWYQQKSSQAPKLLFHYYDKDFNNEADTPDNFQSRRPNTSFCFLDIRSPGLGDTAMYLCATSRDPSARNTIYFGEGSWLTVV.

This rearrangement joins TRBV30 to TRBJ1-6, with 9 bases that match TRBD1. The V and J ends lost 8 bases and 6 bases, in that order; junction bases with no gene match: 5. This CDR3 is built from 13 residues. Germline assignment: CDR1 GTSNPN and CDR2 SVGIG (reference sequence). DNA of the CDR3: TGTGCCGGCGGGGGACAGGGTAATTCACCCCTCCACTTT. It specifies CAGGGQGNSPLHF.

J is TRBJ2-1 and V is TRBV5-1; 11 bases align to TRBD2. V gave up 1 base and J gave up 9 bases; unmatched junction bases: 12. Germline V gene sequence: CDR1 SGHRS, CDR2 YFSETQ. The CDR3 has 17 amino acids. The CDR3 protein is CASSLTLAGGPWSEQFF. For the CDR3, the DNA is TGCGCCAGCAGCTTGACCTTAGCGGGGGGGCCTTGGAGTGAGCAGTTCTTC.

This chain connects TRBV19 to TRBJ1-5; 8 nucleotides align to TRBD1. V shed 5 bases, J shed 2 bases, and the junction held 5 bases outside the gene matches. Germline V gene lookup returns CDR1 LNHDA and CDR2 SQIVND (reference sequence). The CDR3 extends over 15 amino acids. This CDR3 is CASSREDRGNQPQHF. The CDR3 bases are TGTGCCAGTAGTCGGGAGGACAGGGGCAATCAGCCCCAGCATTTT. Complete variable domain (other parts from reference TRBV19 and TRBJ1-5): DGGITQSPKYLFRKEGQNVTLSCEQNLNHDAMYWYRQDPGQGLRLIYYSQIVNDFQKGDIAEGYSVSREKKESFPLTVTSAQKNPTAFYLCASSREDRGNQPQHFGDGTRLSIL.

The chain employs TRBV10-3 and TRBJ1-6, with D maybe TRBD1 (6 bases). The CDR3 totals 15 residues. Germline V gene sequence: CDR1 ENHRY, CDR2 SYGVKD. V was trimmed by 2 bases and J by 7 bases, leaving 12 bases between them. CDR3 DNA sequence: TGTGCCATCAGTGAGCTGGGGGCGGAAAATTCACCCCTCCACTTT. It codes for CAISELGAENSPLHF.

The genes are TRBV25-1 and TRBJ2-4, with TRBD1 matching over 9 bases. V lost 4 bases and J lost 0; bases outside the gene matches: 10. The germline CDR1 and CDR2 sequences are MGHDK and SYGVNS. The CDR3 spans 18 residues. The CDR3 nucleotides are TGTGCCAGCAGTGGACCGGGACAGGGTACTTTAGCCAAAAACATTCAGTACTTC. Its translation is CASSGPGQGTLAKNIQYF.

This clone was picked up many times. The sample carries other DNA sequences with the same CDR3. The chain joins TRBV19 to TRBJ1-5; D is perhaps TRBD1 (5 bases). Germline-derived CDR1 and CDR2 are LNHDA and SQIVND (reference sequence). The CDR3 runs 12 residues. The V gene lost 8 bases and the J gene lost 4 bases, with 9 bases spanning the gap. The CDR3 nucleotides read TGTGCCAGTCGGGGGGGTAATCAGCCCCAGCATTTT. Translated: CASRGGNQPQHF.

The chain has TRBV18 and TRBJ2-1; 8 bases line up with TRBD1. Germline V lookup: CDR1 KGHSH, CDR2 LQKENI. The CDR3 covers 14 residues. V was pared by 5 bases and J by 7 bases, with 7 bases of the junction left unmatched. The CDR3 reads CASSFSTGVNEQFF. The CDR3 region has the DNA TGTGCCAGCTCATTCTCGACAGGGGTAAATGAGCAGTTCTTC.

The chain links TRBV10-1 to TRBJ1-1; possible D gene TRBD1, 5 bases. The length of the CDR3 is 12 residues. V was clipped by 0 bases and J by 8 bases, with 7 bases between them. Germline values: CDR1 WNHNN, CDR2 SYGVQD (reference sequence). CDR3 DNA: TGCGCCAGCAGTGAGTCTAACAGGGAAGCTTTCTTT. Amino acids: CASSESNREAFF.

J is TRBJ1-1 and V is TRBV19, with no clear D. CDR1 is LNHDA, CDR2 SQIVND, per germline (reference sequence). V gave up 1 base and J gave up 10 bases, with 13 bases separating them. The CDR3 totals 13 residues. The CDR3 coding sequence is TGTGCCAGTAGTATAGTTCGGGAGGGTACAGCTTTCTTT. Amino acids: CASSIVREGTAFF.

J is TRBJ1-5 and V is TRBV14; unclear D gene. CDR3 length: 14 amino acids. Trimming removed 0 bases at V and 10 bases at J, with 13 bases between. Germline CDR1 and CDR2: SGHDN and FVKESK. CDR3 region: CASSQEGNRGPQHF. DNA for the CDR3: TGTGCCAGCAGCCAAGAAGGAAACCGAGGACCCCAGCATTTT.

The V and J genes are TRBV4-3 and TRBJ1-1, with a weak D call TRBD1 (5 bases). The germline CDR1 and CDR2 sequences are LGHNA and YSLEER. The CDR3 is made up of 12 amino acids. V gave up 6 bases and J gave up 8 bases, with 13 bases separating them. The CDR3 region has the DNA TGCGCCAGCAGTTCAGGGCGACGGGAAGCTTTCTTT. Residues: CASSSGRREAFF.

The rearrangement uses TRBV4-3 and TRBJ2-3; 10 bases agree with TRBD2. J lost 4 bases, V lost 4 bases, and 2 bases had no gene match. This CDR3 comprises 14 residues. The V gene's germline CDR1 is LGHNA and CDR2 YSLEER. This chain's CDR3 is CASSPSGGADTQYF. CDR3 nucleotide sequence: TGCGCCAGCAGCCCTAGCGGGGGAGCAGATACGCAGTATTTT.

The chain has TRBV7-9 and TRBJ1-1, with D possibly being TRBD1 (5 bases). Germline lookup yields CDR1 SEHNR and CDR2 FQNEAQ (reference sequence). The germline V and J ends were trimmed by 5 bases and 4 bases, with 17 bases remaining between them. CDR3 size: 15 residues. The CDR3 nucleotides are TGTGCCAGCAGCGAGCGGGGCAAGTTGGGCACTGAAGCTTTCTTT. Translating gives CASSERGKLGTEAFF.

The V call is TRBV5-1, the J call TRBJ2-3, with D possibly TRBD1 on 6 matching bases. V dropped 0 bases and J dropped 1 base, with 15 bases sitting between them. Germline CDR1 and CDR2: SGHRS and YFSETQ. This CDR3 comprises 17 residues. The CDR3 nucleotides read TGCGCCAGCAGCTTGGGTTTTACAGGGACACGCACAGATACGCAGTATTTT. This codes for CASSLGFTGTRTDTQYF.

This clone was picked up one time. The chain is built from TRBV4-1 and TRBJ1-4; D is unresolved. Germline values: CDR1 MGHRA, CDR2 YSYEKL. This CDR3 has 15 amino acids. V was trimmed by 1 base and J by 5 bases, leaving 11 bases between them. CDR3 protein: CASSQGQYTNEKLFF. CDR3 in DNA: TGCGCCAGCAGCCAAGGCCAGTATACCAATGAAAAACTGTTTTTT.

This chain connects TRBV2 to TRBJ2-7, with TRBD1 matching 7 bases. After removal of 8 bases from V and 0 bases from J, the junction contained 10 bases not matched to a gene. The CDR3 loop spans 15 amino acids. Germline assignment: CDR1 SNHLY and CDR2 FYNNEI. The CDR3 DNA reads TGTGCCAGCTTTAGCTACCGGGACAGCTCCTACGAGCAGTACTTC. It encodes CASFSYRDSSYEQYF.